This T cell receptor beta chain derives from a study of blood T cell repertoires in COVID-19. Individuals aged about 18 to 90 years were recruited from fewer than 25 US areas. Cohorts were based on clinical histories the participants reported. Recovery among Cohort 3 donors was established by two negative PCRs, clearance, or symptom resolution. Authors' methods: How many nucleated cells were present was estimated from reference gene primer amplification. Generated by immunoSEQ multiplex PCR, the TCRdb table keeps only in-frame clones and is missing some. The V and J calls and clone size are taken from that table; D and trimming were inferred from the DNA. The data show 390,000 or so clones, with more than 75% seen just once and about a tenth held by the top ten. Sequencing used PBMCs or T cells enriched from blood (not recorded which). This TCR came from a woman in her 50s who had recovered from COVID-19.

The CDR3 nucleotides read TGTGCCTGGAATCCCGGGGGGGCCGGAAACACCATATATTTT. As protein: CAWNPGGAGNTIYF. The J gene is TRBJ1-3, the V gene TRBV30, with TRBD1 as a possible D gene (6 bases). Trimming shortened V by 4 bases and J by 4 bases, and 14 bases separated the two germline ends. The CDR3 length is 14 residues. Germline V gives CDR1 GTSNPN, CDR2 SVGIG (reference sequence).